The present T cell receptor (beta chain) was sequenced within a study of blood T cells in healthy people across ages. The study, taken as a whole, reports: Shifts in expanded clonotypes may have been confounded by donor CMV status, which was unknown.

Individuals who donated were healthy Caucasians from Russia aged roughly 6 to 100. Germline CDR1 and CDR2: SGHTA and FQGNSA. The ends lost 4 bases at V and 10 bases at J; junction bases unmatched: 8. The CDR3 covers 14 residues. On this clonotype: The antigen remains undetermined.

With a J-beta primer mix and a sample-barcoded 5' primer, a second PCR ran roughly 6 to 11 cycles. At least 2.5 million CDR3-containing paired-end reads were obtained per sample. TCRdb ran MiXCR on the 5' RACE reads and lists one entry per CDR3 protein. The sample contains 890,000 or so distinct CDR3 sequences, less than 80% of which appear only once. Material: blood. V usage is TRBV7-2 and J usage is TRBJ2-1, with 9 bases lining up with TRBD1. This receptor was obtained from a man younger than 40 in good health. The CDR3 sequence is CASSSGTGYIEQFF. The CDR3 DNA sequence: TGTGCCAGCAGCTCCGGGACAGGGTACATCGAGCAGTTCTTC.